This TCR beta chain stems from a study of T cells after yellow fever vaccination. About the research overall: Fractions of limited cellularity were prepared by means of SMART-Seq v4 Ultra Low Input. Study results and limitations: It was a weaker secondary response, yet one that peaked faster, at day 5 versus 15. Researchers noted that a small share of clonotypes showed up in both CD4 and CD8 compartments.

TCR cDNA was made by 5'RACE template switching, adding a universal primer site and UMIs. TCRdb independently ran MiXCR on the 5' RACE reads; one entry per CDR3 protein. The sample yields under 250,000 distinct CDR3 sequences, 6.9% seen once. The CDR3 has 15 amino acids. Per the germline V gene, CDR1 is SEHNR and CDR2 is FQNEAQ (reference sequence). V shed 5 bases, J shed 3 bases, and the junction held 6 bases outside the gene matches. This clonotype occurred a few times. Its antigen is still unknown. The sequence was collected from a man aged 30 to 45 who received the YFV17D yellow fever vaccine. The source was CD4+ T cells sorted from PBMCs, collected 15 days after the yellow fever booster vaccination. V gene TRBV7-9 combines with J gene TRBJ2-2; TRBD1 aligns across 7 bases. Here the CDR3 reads CASSPKDRDTGELFF. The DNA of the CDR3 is TGTGCCAGCAGCCCGAAAGACAGGGACACCGGGGAGCTGTTTTTT.